The rows below give T cell receptor beta chains drawn from one sample of a study of cytomegalovirus exposure and HLA in healthy donors. Measured with immunoSEQ multiplex PCR; TCRdb has only the in-frame clones, and not every one. The data show tens of thousands of clones, and the top ten clones hold almost 4%. Sequenced material: PBMCs. The source of these receptors is a male donor in good health and CMV-seronegative. CDR3s include the opening cysteine and the closing phenylalanine or tryptophan. A D gene is named only where the DNA matches it firmly.

TGTGCCAGTAGTATAGGGTTGGCAGGAGGCAACTACGAGCAGTACTTC | CASSIGLAGGNYEQYF | TRBJ2-7 | TRBV19 | -
TGCGCCAGCAGCCAAGAGCGGGGGCGAGGTCAGCCCCAGCATTTT | CASSQERGRGQPQHF | TRBJ1-5 | TRBV4-3 | -
TGCGCCAGCAGCTCCCTGGAGACAGGCTTGAACACTGAAGCTTTCTTT | CASSSLETGLNTEAFF | TRBJ1-1 | TRBV5-1 | -
TGTGCCAGCTCACGGGAGGCCGTTGCTGAAGCTTTCTTT | CASSREAVAEAFF | TRBJ1-1 | TRBV18 | -
TGTGCCATCACCGAGCGGGGGGCTACCTACGAGCAGTACTTC | CAITERGATYEQYF | TRBJ2-7 | TRBV10-3 | TRBD2
TGTGCCAGTAGTAAGGGAGCGGGGAAGGTGTTTCAGCCCCAGCATTTT | CASSKGAGKVFQPQHF | TRBJ1-5 | TRBV19 | -
TGTGCCAGCAGCGTAGGACTAGCGGGAGGGGCCAAGGGTGAGCAGTTCTTC | CASSVGLAGGAKGEQFF | TRBJ2-1 | TRBV9 | TRBD2
TGTGCCAGCAGCCGCCCTATGATCGGGAGCGAGCAGTACTTC | CASSRPMIGSEQYF | TRBJ2-7 | TRBV14 | -
TGTGCCAGCAGCTTAGTTCCCGACAGGGTTAAAAACATTCAGTACTTC | CASSLVPDRVKNIQYF | TRBJ2-4 | TRBV11-2 | TRBD1
TGTGCCAGCAGCTCTCCTACCCGGAGGGGAAGGACAGATACGCAGTATTTT | CASSSPTRRGRTDTQYF | TRBJ2-3 | TRBV7-9 | -
TGTGCCAGCAGTGAAGCGCGGAGAGAGCGGGCTTTCTTT | CASSEARRERAFF | TRBJ1-1 | TRBV2 | -
TGTGCCAGCTCACCGCGACAGGGGGGTAATGAAAAACTGTTTTTT | CASSPRQGGNEKLFF | TRBJ1-4 | TRBV18 | TRBD1
TGTGCCAGCTCACCACCCGGACAAAGCTCCGACAATGAGCAGTTCTTC | CASSPPGQSSDNEQFF | TRBJ2-1 | TRBV18 | -
TGTGCCAGTAGTATGAGAGGGACCTACAATGAGCAGTTCTTC | CASSMRGTYNEQFF | TRBJ2-1 | TRBV19 | -
TGCGCCAGCAGCGAAGAGGAGGGAAACACCATATATTTT | CASSEEEGNTIYF | TRBJ1-3 | TRBV4-3 | -
TGTGCCAGCAGTTTTAGCAGGGGGCCATACGAGCAGTACTTC | CASSFSRGPYEQYF | TRBJ2-7 | TRBV27 | TRBD1
TGTGCCAGCAGTGAAAGGGGCGGGGTGAGCTCCTACGAGCAGTACTTC | CASSERGGVSSYEQYF | TRBJ2-7 | TRBV2 | -
TGCGCCAGCAGCTTCACAGGTCGATCTCAAGAGACCCAGTACTTC | CASSFTGRSQETQYF | TRBJ2-5 | TRBV5-1 | -
TGTGCCAGCAGCCCCCGGAGGGGACGGACTTCTTATGGCTACACCTTC | CASSPRRGRTSYGYTF | TRBJ1-2 | TRBV7-2 | -
TGCGCCAGCAGTGAGGGACAGGGGTCCTACGAGCAGTACTTC | CASSEGQGSYEQYF | TRBJ2-7 | TRBV10-2 | TRBD1
TGTGCCATCAGTGACCCCCTGGGGGGATATGAGGGCATTCAGTACTTC | CAISDPLGGYEGIQYF | TRBJ2-4 | TRBV10-3 | -
TGCGCCAGCAGCCATAGGGGTCCGGGACAGGGGATCTACGAGCAGTACTTC | CASSHRGPGQGIYEQYF | TRBJ2-7 | TRBV4-1 | TRBD1
TGCGCCAGCAGCCACCACCGTAGGAGAGACTATGGCTACACCTTC | CASSHHRRRDYGYTF | TRBJ1-2 | TRBV4-3 | -
TGTGCCAGCAGGTCGGACAGTTATGTCAAGGACACTGAAGCTTTCTTT | CASRSDSYVKDTEAFF | TRBJ1-1 | TRBV28 | -
TGTGCCAGCAGTAACCAGGGTGGTGAGCAGTACTTC | CASSNQGGEQYF | TRBJ2-7 | TRBV14 | -
TGTGCCAGCAGCTTAGCAGGAACCGAAAAACTGTTTTTT | CASSLAGTEKLFF | TRBJ1-4 | TRBV11-2 | -
TGTGCCAGCAGCCCCAGCAGGGGTGACGAGCAGTACTTC | CASSPSRGDEQYF | TRBJ2-7 | TRBV11-2 | -
TGTGCCAGCAGCTTAGGCGGGGGTGGACAGCCCCAGCATTTT | CASSLGGGGQPQHF | TRBJ1-5 | TRBV7-9 | -
TGTGCCAGTAGCTCGACAGGGCTTGCCTACGAGCAGTACTTC | CASSSTGLAYEQYF | TRBJ2-7 | TRBV19 | TRBD1
TGTGCCAGCAGTTTAGGGACAGGGCCTGGAAACACCATATATTTT | CASSLGTGPGNTIYF | TRBJ1-3 | TRBV28 | TRBD1
TGCGCCAGCAGCCAAGGAGGGGGCGCAGTCCCTGGAAACAACATATATTTT | CASSQGGGAVPGNNIYF | TRBJ1-3 | TRBV4-1 | TRBD1
TGTGCCAGCAGCCCTCGAGCCGGGACAGGGACCTACGAGCAGTACTTC | CASSPRAGTGTYEQYF | TRBJ2-7 | TRBV7-2 | TRBD1
TGTGCCTGGAGGTCTAACAGGGGGCGCGGGACTGAAGCTTTCTTT | CAWRSNRGRGTEAFF | TRBJ1-1 | TRBV30 | TRBD1
TGTGCCAGCTCCGAGACAGGCGTTTCACCCCTCCACTTT | CASSETGVSPLHF | TRBJ1-6 | TRBV11-3 | -
TGTGCCATCGGGGGGCTAGCCAAAAACATTCAGTACTTC | CAIGGLAKNIQYF | TRBJ2-4 | TRBV28 | -
TGTGCCAGCAGTTACATAGAGCCGTTCTCTGGAAACACCATATATTTT | CASSYIEPFSGNTIYF | TRBJ1-3 | TRBV6-5 | -
TGCGCCAGCAGCGGGGGCGGGGGTGCCACTGAAGCTTTCTTT | CASSGGGGATEAFF | TRBJ1-1 | TRBV5-1 | -
TGTGCACTACAAGATGGCATAGCCTACGAGCAGTACTTC | CALQDGIAYEQYF | TRBJ2-7 | TRBV6-1 | -
TGTGCCAGCAGCCTTCGCCCGGGGCCCCTCCACTTT | CASSLRPGPLHF | TRBJ1-6 | TRBV4-2 | -
TGTGCCAGCAAGGACTACCCCACAGATACGCAGTATTTT | CASKDYPTDTQYF | TRBJ2-3 | TRBV2 | -
TGTGCCAGCTCACCATCGACAGGCGGCAATCAGCCCCAGCATTTT | CASSPSTGGNQPQHF | TRBJ1-5 | TRBV18 | -
TGTGCCAGCAGTACCCAGGGGAGGGCTTTCGAGACCCAGTACTTC | CASSTQGRAFETQYF | TRBJ2-5 | TRBV11-2 | -
TGTGCCACCAGGGACAGGGCTGACAATGAGCAGTTCTTC | CATRDRADNEQFF | TRBJ2-1 | TRBV6-5 | TRBD1
TGTGCCAGCAGTTCCAATACCGCATCTCAGGGAGGCACTGAAGCTTTCTTT | CASSSNTASQGGTEAFF | TRBJ1-1 | TRBV28 | -
TGTGCCAGCAGGTCAGGGCGGGGCCTAGAGACCCAGTACTTC | CASRSGRGLETQYF | TRBJ2-5 | TRBV7-9 | -
TGTGCCAGCAGTCCCTCCGGGGGGCGAACGGGCGAGCAGTACTTC | CASSPSGGRTGEQYF | TRBJ2-7 | TRBV7-8 | -
TGTGCCAGCAGCTTAACTCTAGCGAACCCCTACGAGCAGTACTTC | CASSLTLANPYEQYF | TRBJ2-7 | TRBV11-2 | -
TGTGCCAGCAGTGAAAAGGGACAGGGGGTGTATGGCTACACCTTC | CASSEKGQGVYGYTF | TRBJ1-2 | TRBV6-1 | TRBD1
TGCGCCAGCAGCCATAGCGGGCCGAATGAGCAGTTCTTC | CASSHSGPNEQFF | TRBJ2-1 | TRBV4-1 | TRBD2
TGCGCCAGCAGCCAGGGGCTGACAGGGAGGAATGAAAAACTGTTTTTT | CASSQGLTGRNEKLFF | TRBJ1-4 | TRBV4-1 | TRBD1
TGTGCCAGCAGTTCTGACAGGTTAAGCAATCAGCCCCAGCATTTT | CASSSDRLSNQPQHF | TRBJ1-5 | TRBV27 | -
TGTGCTAGTGGTCGGACAGGGGATGGGGATCGCACCTTC | CASGRTGDGDRTF | TRBJ1-2 | TRBV12-5 | TRBD1
TGTGCCAGCAGCTTAGCAGATGGGGGGACCAGCTCCTACGAGCAGTACTTC | CASSLADGGTSSYEQYF | TRBJ2-7 | TRBV7-9 | -
TGTGCCAGCAGTCCTACAGGGAACACTGAAGCTTTCTTT | CASSPTGNTEAFF | TRBJ1-1 | TRBV6-5 | -
TGTGCCAGTAGACGGACAGGGTTTAGCAATCAGCCCCAGCATTTT | CASRRTGFSNQPQHF | TRBJ1-5 | TRBV19 | TRBD1